The TCR beta chain under discussion was sequenced for a study of CD8 T cells in Susac syndrome. As for the study in general: Patients with Susac syndrome had blood drawn and were at that point therapy-naive, on corticosteroids, or on intravenous immunoglobulin alone.

CDR1 MNHEY and CDR2 SMNVEV come from the germline V gene (reference sequence). V was clipped by 3 bases and J by 11 bases, with 22 bases between them. The CDR3 extends over 15 amino acids. Reverse transcription used roughly 0.5 to 1 ug RNA and random hexamers. TCRdb passed the immunoSEQ multiplex PCR reads through MiXCR, listing each CDR3 protein once. The sample yields about 200,000 distinct CDR3 sequences, 91% seen once. The TCR was taken from a human donor with Susac syndrome. The sample was CD4+ T cells from PBMCs. This chain links TRBV27 with TRBJ1-1; D is uncertain. In DNA, the CDR3 is TGTGCCAGCAGTTTTTCCCCGGGGAGGGAAAGAAAGGCTTTCTTT. Residues: CASSFSPGRERKAFF.